One sample yielded the 21 T cell receptor beta chains listed below, sequenced in a study of blood T cell repertoires in COVID-19. Libraries were prepared by immunoSEQ multiplex PCR; TCRdb keeps only in-frame clonotypes and omits some of them. This sample has about 68,000 clones; 80% occur once, and the top ten carry more than 10%. Sequencing used peripheral blood. Receptors were obtained from a human donor in a cohort sampled during active COVID-19.

The V gene is TRBV6-2 or TRBV6-3, the J gene TRBJ1-5; TRBD1 matches 9 bases. There are 15 residues in the CDR3. Germline CDR1 is MNHEY and CDR2 is SVGEGT. Trimming took 4 bases from V and 5 from J; bases not matched to a gene: 6. In nucleotides, the CDR3 is TGTGCCAGCAGTTTGCCGGGACAGGGATATCAGCCCCAGCATTTT. Encoded protein: CASSLPGQGYQPQHF.

V and J are TRBV21-1 and TRBJ1-5; the table gives TRBD1 as D, unverified against the DNA. TRBV21-1 constitutes a pseudogene. CDR3 length equals 16 residues. The CDR3 region is CASSRIQGNSNQPQHF. The CDR3 DNA reads TGTGCCAGCAGCAGAATACAGGGGAATAGCAATCAGCCCCAGCATTTT.

The chain carries TRBV4-1 and TRBJ1-1; D unresolved. The V gene lost 3 bases and the J gene lost 1 base, with 12 bases spanning the gap. The germline V gene has CDR1 MGHRA and CDR2 YSYEKL. The CDR3 length is 15 residues. CDR3 coding DNA: TGCGCCAGCAGCCATTCTTTGCGGGGGAACACTGAAGCTTTCTTT. Amino acid sequence: CASSHSLRGNTEAFF.

This sequence joins TRBV21-1 and TRBJ2-7; the table's D call of TRBD1 was not tested on the DNA. TRBV21-1 is given as a pseudogene. The CDR3 runs 13 residues. The CDR3 DNA reads TGTGCCAGCAGCAAAGGCAGGGAATACGAGCAGTACGTC. Protein sequence: CASSKGREYEQYV.

The J gene is TRBJ2-2, the V gene TRBV28; D remains unclear. The V end was cut by 3 bases, the J end by 5 bases, with 4 bases between. Looked up from germline, CDR1 is MDHEN and CDR2 is SYDVKM. The CDR3 covers 12 residues. The CDR3 DNA is TGTGCCAGCAGTTTGAGTACCGGGGAGCTGTTTTTT. The encoded protein is CASSLSTGELFF.

V is TRBV7-3 and J is TRBJ2-1; TRBD2 agrees at 8 bases. The V and J ends lost 4 bases and 12 bases, in that order; junction bases with no gene match: 8. Germline V gene data show CDR1 as SGHTA and CDR2 as FQGTGA. There are 13 residues in the CDR3. DNA of the CDR3: TGTGCCAGCAGCTCTCGCCCCGGGGGGGGGCAGTTCTTC. It codes for CASSSRPGGGQFF.

The genes are TRBV27 and TRBJ2-7, with D uncertain. The V gene lost 5 bases and the J gene lost 4 bases, with 15 bases spanning the gap. This CDR3 contains 14 residues. CDR1 is MNHEY and CDR2 is SMNVEV in the germline V gene (reference sequence). The CDR3: CASSPARVVYEQYF. In DNA form, the CDR3 reads TGTGCCAGCAGTCCAGCCCGGGTAGTGTACGAGCAGTACTTC.

The chain has TRBV4-3 and TRBJ2-5; D gene unclear. Trimming stripped 0 bases from V and 9 bases from J, with 17 bases between. The CDR3 covers 15 residues. The germline V gene has CDR1 LGHNA and CDR2 YSLEER. The CDR3 reads CASSQDLLVIESQYF. DNA of the CDR3: TGCGCCAGCAGCCAAGATCTCCTAGTAATTGAGTCCCAGTACTTC.

This clone showed up just a few times. The chain couples TRBV29-1 to TRBJ1-1, with D possibly matching TRBD1 (5 bases). CDR3 length: 12 amino acids. Deletions cut 6 bases from V and 7 bases from J, with 15 bases between. The germline V gene encodes CDR1 SQVTM and CDR2 ANQGSEA. The CDR3 DNA reads TGCAGCGTAAGGACATCGGGCAGTGAAGCTTTCTTT. Amino acids: CSVRTSGSEAFF.

V gene TRBV6-6 combines with J gene TRBJ1-4; D is possibly TRBD1 (6 bases). Looked up from germline, CDR1 is MNHNY and CDR2 is SVGAGI (reference sequence). CDR3 length: 15 amino acids. Trimming removed 5 bases from V and 0 bases from J, with 10 bases in between. CDR3 bases: TGTGCCAGCAGTATGGACAGTGCAACTAATGAAAAACTGTTTTTT. Protein product: CASSMDSATNEKLFF.

The chain is built from TRBV6-2 or TRBV6-3 and TRBJ1-6; TRBD1 aligns across 7 bases. The germline CDR1 and CDR2 sequences are MNHEY and SVGEGT. With 0 bases clipped from V and 10 bases from J, the junction kept 6 bases outside the gene matches. This CDR3 contains 15 residues. The CDR3 here is CASSYSRDRASPLHF. The DNA of the CDR3 is TGTGCCAGCAGTTACTCGAGAGACAGGGCCTCACCCCTCCACTTT.

The V and J genes are TRBV5-1 and TRBJ1-5; TRBD1 might be the D (6 bases). The CDR3 has 15 amino acids. The V end lost 0 bases, the J end lost 7 bases, and 14 bases lay between the germline ends. Looked up from germline, CDR1 is SGHRS and CDR2 is YFSETQ. The CDR3 loop is CASSLDGQGWQPQHF. In DNA form, the CDR3 reads TGCGCCAGCAGCTTGGATGGGCAGGGGTGGCAGCCCCAGCATTTT.

V usage is TRBV10-3 and J usage is TRBJ2-1; 9 bases fit TRBD2. CDR1 is ENHRY and CDR2 is SYGVKD in the germline V gene. This CDR3 contains 15 residues. V shed 4 bases, J shed 10 bases, and the junction held 11 bases outside the gene matches. In DNA, the CDR3 is TGTGCCATCAGTGGAGGATTAGCGGGAGTGCGGGAGCAGTTCTTC. Its protein product is CAISGGLAGVREQFF.

The chain is built from TRBV28 and TRBJ2-7, with 7 nucleotides matching TRBD2. Germline lookup yields CDR1 MDHEN and CDR2 SYDVKM. This CDR3 spans 14 amino acids. After removal of 5 bases from V and 5 bases from J, the junction contained 9 bases not matched to a gene. The CDR3: CASSGPGLHHEQYF. The CDR3 coding sequence is TGTGCCAGCAGTGGACCGGGACTACATCACGAGCAGTACTTC.

The chain is built from TRBV5-4 and TRBJ2-5, with TRBD2 as a possible D gene (5 bases). The V gene lost 4 bases and the J gene lost 5 bases, with 21 bases spanning the gap. Per the germline V gene, CDR1 is SGHNT and CDR2 is YYREEE (reference sequence). The CDR3 is made up of 16 amino acids. The CDR3 sequence: CASSTPAGPVSETQYF. CDR3 bases: TGTGCCAGCAGCACCCCCGCGGGTCCGGTTAGCGAGACCCAGTACTTC.

The chain carries TRBV11-2 and TRBJ2-1; 10 bases are shared with TRBD2. With 5 bases clipped from V and 5 bases from J, the junction kept 6 bases outside the gene matches. CDR1 is SGHAT, CDR2 FQNNGV, per germline. There are 15 residues in the CDR3. CDR3 DNA sequence: TGTGCCAGCAGCCAAACTAGCGGGGCTCACAATGAGCAGTTCTTC. Translated, it gives CASSQTSGAHNEQFF.

The chain couples TRBV5-4 to TRBJ1-1, with 7 bases lining up with TRBD1. V was clipped by 4 bases and J by 3 bases; unmatched bases: 9. This CDR3 is 15 amino acids long. Germline loops: CDR1 SGHNT, CDR2 YYREEE (reference sequence). The CDR3 reads CASSLEGARYTEAFF. CDR3 DNA: TGTGCCAGCAGCCTCGAGGGGGCGCGATACACTGAAGCTTTCTTT.

The J gene is TRBJ2-7, the V gene TRBV6-2 or TRBV6-3; 8 nucleotides match TRBD2. Trimming took 5 bases from V and 6 from J; bases not matched to a gene: 3. The CDR3 length is 12 residues. CDR1 and CDR2 from the germline V gene are MNHEY and SVGEGT. In nucleotides, the CDR3 is TGTGCCAGCAGTCGGCTAGCGGGCGAGCAGTACGTC. This sequence encodes CASSRLAGEQYV.

The chain combines TRBV3-1 (or the pseudogene TRBV3-2) with TRBJ2-1; 10 bases map to TRBD2. J gave up 9 bases and V 6 bases, and 5 bases lay outside the gene matches. Germline CDR1 LGHDT, CDR2 YNNKEL (reference sequence). The CDR3 contains 13 residues. Here the CDR3 DNA reads TGTGCCAGCAGGGGGCTAGCGGGAGTTGAGCAGTTCTTC. As protein: CASRGLAGVEQFF.

This sequence joins TRBV7-2 and TRBJ2-1; D is possibly TRBD2 (5 bases). In germline, CDR1 is SGHTA, CDR2 FQGNSA. Trimming removed 4 bases from V and 8 bases from J, with 12 bases in between. The CDR3 loop spans 13 amino acids. CDR3 DNA: TGTGCCAGCAGCTGGGAGAATGGGGATGAGCAGTTCTTC. Translating gives CASSWENGDEQFF.

V is TRBV5-1 and J is TRBJ2-5; 7 nucleotides align to TRBD1. Trimming cost V 3 bases and J 2 bases; bases outside gene matches: 7. This CDR3 spans 15 amino acids. CDR1 is SGHRS, CDR2 YFSETQ, per germline. For the CDR3, the DNA is TGCGCCAGCAGCTCCCCTGGCAGGGGGCAAGAGACCCAGTACTTC. Translated: CASSSPGRGQETQYF.